A single T cell receptor beta chain is shown here with its context. The antigen is undetermined. These data come from a study of monozygotic twins with inflammatory bowel disease. From its re-call of the 5' RACE reads, TCRdb lists each CDR3 protein once, without DNA. This table lists roughly 90,000 distinct CDR3 sequences. CDR1 and CDR2 (germline): MGHRA, YSYEKL. The CDR3 has 14 amino acids. Study-wide results and caveats: No detectable difference in repertoire similarity separated concordant from discordant twins, possibly as a result of limited power. Support for a single strong signal or clonotype associated with IBD was absent.

Specimen: blood. The V gene is TRBV4-1, the J gene TRBJ2-7; with no DNA, the TCRdb D assignment of TRBD1 cannot be verified. This TCR came from a human donor with ulcerative colitis or Crohn's disease, or a healthy co-twin of an affected twin (not recorded which). The CDR3 loop is CASSQTGQQDRQYF.